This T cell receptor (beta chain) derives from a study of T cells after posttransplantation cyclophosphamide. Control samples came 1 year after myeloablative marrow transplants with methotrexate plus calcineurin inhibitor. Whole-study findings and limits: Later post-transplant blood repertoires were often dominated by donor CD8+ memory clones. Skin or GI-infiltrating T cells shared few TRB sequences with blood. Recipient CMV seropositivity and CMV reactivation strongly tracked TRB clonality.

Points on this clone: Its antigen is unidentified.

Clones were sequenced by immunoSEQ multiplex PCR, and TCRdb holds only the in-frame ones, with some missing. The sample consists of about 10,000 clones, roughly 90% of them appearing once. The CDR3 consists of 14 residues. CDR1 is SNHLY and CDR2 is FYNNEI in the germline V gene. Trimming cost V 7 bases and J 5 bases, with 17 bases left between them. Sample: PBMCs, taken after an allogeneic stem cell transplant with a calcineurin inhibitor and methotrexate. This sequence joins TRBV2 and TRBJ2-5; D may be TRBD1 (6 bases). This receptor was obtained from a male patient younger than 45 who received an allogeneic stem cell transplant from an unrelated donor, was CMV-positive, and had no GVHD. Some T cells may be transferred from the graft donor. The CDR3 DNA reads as TGTGCCAGCATACAGGGTTTGCGGTGGGAGACCCAGTACTTC. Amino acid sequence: CASIQGLRWETQYF. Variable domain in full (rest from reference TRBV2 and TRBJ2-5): EPEVTQTPSHQVTQMGQEVILRCVPISNHLYFYWYRQILGQKVEFLVSFYNNEISEKSEIFDDQFSVERPDGSNFTLKIRSTKLEDSAMYFCASIQGLRWETQYFGPGTRLLVL.